A single sample is the source of the 21 T cell receptor beta chains below, sequenced in a study of blood T cell repertoires in COVID-19. Assay used: immunoSEQ multiplex PCR; TCRdb lists only in-frame clones, some missing. The sample holds a few hundred thousand clones; about 86% are singletons and the top ten take 4% to 5%. Sample: PBMCs or T cells enriched from blood (not recorded which). These receptors came from a woman aged 40-49 years with acute COVID-19.

This chain links TRBV10-3 with TRBJ2-3; a possible D gene is TRBD2 (7 bases). V lost 2 bases to trimming and J lost 10 bases, with 16 bases between them. The CDR3 length is 14 residues. Looked up from germline, CDR1 is ENHRY and CDR2 is SYGVKD. The CDR3 DNA reads as TGTGCCATCAGTGAGAGGGGGGGGAAGGGTTCGCAGTATTTT. Translation gives CAISERGGKGSQYF.

The CDR3 region has the DNA TGCGCCAGCAGCCACCAGACGGGAAGCGGGGCCAACGTCCTGACTTTC. Encoded protein: CASSHQTGSGANVLTF. The genes are TRBV4-3 and TRBJ2-6, with D possibly TRBD2 on 5 matching bases. This CDR3 contains 16 residues. V was cut by 3 bases and J by 4 bases, with 13 bases left in between. The germline V gene encodes CDR1 LGHNA and CDR2 YSLEER.

The V and J genes are TRBV7-2 and TRBJ2-7, with 8 bases identical to TRBD2. In germline, CDR1 is SGHTA, CDR2 FQGNSA. This CDR3 region has 16 residues. Trimming removed 4 bases from V and 3 bases from J; junction bases left unmatched: 11. The CDR3 sequence: CASSSLGLAGSYEQYF. As DNA, the CDR3 is TGTGCCAGCAGCTCCCTGGGGCTAGCGGGCAGCTACGAGCAGTACTTC.

This clone was counted a single time. The chain joins TRBV5-4 to TRBJ2-7; a weak D match, TRBD2 (6 bases). V shed 3 bases and J shed 2 bases, with 12 bases lying between them. The CDR3 runs to 14 residues. CDR1 is SGHNT, CDR2 YYREEE, per germline (reference sequence). The DNA for the CDR3 is TGTGCCAGCAGCTCTAGCGACGGGGCCTACGAGCAGTACTTC. Its protein is CASSSSDGAYEQYF.

This chain joins TRBV27 and TRBJ1-1; D might be TRBD1 (6 bases). The CDR3 totals 16 residues. Trimming removed 5 bases from V and 4 bases from J, with 20 bases in between. Germline CDR1 reads MNHEY; CDR2 reads SMNVEV (reference sequence). Here the CDR3 reads CASSPQGSELGTEAFF. CDR3 bases: TGTGCCAGCAGTCCACAGGGTTCTGAATTGGGCACTGAAGCTTTCTTT.

The chain employs TRBV3-1 (or the pseudogene TRBV3-2) and TRBJ2-7; TRBD2 matches 9 bases. Trimming cost V 3 bases and J 6 bases; bases outside gene matches: 12. Per germline, CDR1 LGHDT and CDR2 YNNKEL (reference sequence). The CDR3 is 16 residues long. The CDR3 DNA sequence: TGTGCCAGCAGCCAGGGCACCGGGACTAGCAGGAGCGAGCAGTACTTC. Its translation: CASSQGTGTSRSEQYF.

V usage is TRBV4-3 and J usage is TRBJ1-2; D is ambiguous. The CDR3 length is 14 residues. From germline, CDR1 is LGHNA and CDR2 YSLEER. Trimming took off 0 bases at V and 8 bases at J, with 13 bases between the two ends. CDR3 nucleotide sequence: TGCGCCAGCAGCCAAGATACGTCCATTGGCGGCTACACCTTC. Protein product: CASSQDTSIGGYTF.

This chain links TRBV19 with TRBJ1-5; 7 bases map to TRBD1. The CDR3 is 15 residues long. After removal of 7 bases from V and 4 bases from J, the junction contained 10 bases not matched to a gene. CDR1 and CDR2 (germline): LNHDA, SQIVND (reference sequence). In DNA, the CDR3 is TGTGCCAGTACCGGTGGTGGGACAGATAATCAGCCCCAGCATTTT. It is translated as CASTGGGTDNQPQHF.

V usage is TRBV15 and J usage is TRBJ2-4, with a weak D call TRBD2 (6 bases). The length of the CDR3 is 15 residues. CDR1 LNHNV and CDR2 YYDKDF come from the germline V gene (reference sequence). V shed 1 base and J shed 0 bases, with 7 bases lying between them. The CDR3 loop reads CATSRGRVAKNIQYF. CDR3 DNA: TGTGCCACCAGCAGAGGGAGGGTAGCCAAAAACATTCAGTACTTC.

The chain is built from TRBV7-9 and TRBJ1-4; 10 bases map to TRBD1. CDR3 size: 14 residues. Germline trimming cut 5 bases from V and 7 bases from J; bases unmatched to any gene: 4. CDR1 and CDR2 from the germline V gene are SEHNR and FQNEAQ (reference sequence). CDR3 residues: CASSGGTGVEKLFF. The CDR3, as DNA: TGTGCCAGCAGCGGTGGGACAGGGGTTGAAAAACTGTTTTTT.

This clone was seen just once. The chain joins TRBV5-8 to TRBJ1-2; 7 bases align to TRBD1. The CDR3 loop spans 12 amino acids. Trimming cost V 4 bases and J 5 bases; bases outside gene matches: 2. CDR1 and CDR2 (germline): SGHTS, YDEGEE. The CDR3 sequence: CASSQTGYGYTF. Here the CDR3 DNA reads TGTGCCAGCAGCCAGACAGGGTATGGCTACACCTTC.

This chain uses TRBV5-1 with TRBJ2-2, with D tentatively TRBD1 (5 bases). The CDR3 runs to 17 residues. Germline V gives CDR1 SGHRS, CDR2 YFSETQ. The V and J ends lost 2 bases and 4 bases respectively, with 18 bases between them. This CDR3 reads CASSLSAVTALTGELFF. In DNA form, the CDR3 reads TGCGCCAGCAGCTTATCTGCTGTGACAGCCCTCACCGGGGAGCTGTTTTTT.

The chain combines TRBV5-1 with TRBJ1-2; 10 bases are shared with TRBD1. Germline V gives CDR1 SGHRS, CDR2 YFSETQ. J was trimmed by 3 bases and V by 0 bases; bases with no gene match: 2. There are 15 residues in the CDR3. The chain's CDR3 is CASSLDGTGDYGYTF. In nucleotides, the CDR3 is TGCGCCAGCAGCTTGGACGGGACAGGGGACTATGGCTACACCTTC. The whole variable domain, filled in from reference TRBV5-1 and TRBJ1-2, reads KAGVTQTPRYLIKTRGQQVTLSCSPISGHRSVSWYQQTPGQGLQFLFEYFSETQRNKGNFPGRFSGRQFSNSRSEMNVSTLELGDSALYLCASSLDGTGDYGYTFGSGTRLTVV.

V and J are TRBV19 and TRBJ2-1; 7 nucleotides line up with TRBD1. After removal of 5 bases from V and 2 bases from J, the junction contained 3 bases not matched to a gene. The germline gives CDR1 LNHDA, CDR2 SQIVND (reference sequence). The CDR3 totals 14 residues. The CDR3 DNA reads as TGTGCCAGTAGTGCCCAGGGGGCCTACAATGAGCAGTTCTTC. This gives the protein CASSAQGAYNEQFF.

The rearrangement uses TRBV6-2 or TRBV6-3 and TRBJ1-5; D not resolved. The CDR3 has 15 amino acids. The germline CDR1 and CDR2 sequences are MNHEY and SVGEGT. The V end lost 2 bases, the J end lost 6 bases, and 14 bases lay between the germline ends. The CDR3 loop reads CASSYDWKSGQPQHF. The CDR3 DNA reads TGTGCCAGCAGTTACGATTGGAAGTCGGGTCAGCCCCAGCATTTT.

The gene calls are TRBV18 and TRBJ2-1; 7 bases align to TRBD2. This CDR3 spans 16 amino acids. V shed 3 bases and J 0 bases; nucleotides not matched to a gene: 5. Germline assignment: CDR1 KGHSH and CDR2 LQKENI. As DNA, the CDR3 is TGTGCCAGCTCACCCTCGGGAGGTAGCTCCTACAATGAGCAGTTCTTC. This sequence encodes CASSPSGGSSYNEQFF.

This chain connects TRBV19 to TRBJ2-1; unclear D gene. This CDR3 spans 15 amino acids. Germline V gives CDR1 LNHDA, CDR2 SQIVND (reference sequence). V dropped 3 bases and J dropped 0 bases, with 9 bases sitting between them. CDR3 region: CASSILSSSYNEQFF. The CDR3 coding sequence is TGTGCCAGTAGTATTCTGTCGAGCTCCTACAATGAGCAGTTCTTC.

As concerns this clone: Other DNA sequences from this sample encode an identical CDR3 as well. The chain recombines TRBV3-1 (or the pseudogene TRBV3-2) with TRBJ2-7, with D unresolved. The CDR3 is 14 residues long. Germline CDR1 and CDR2: LGHDT and YNNKEL (reference sequence). V was shortened by 1 base and J by 0 bases, with 7 bases between the two germline ends. The CDR3 nucleotides are TGTGCCAGCAGCCAAGGTTTGAGCTCCTACGAGCAGTACTTC. It specifies CASSQGLSSYEQYF.

This clone was counted a few times. The chain couples TRBV19 to TRBJ1-3; D is possibly TRBD1 (6 bases). Per germline, CDR1 LNHDA and CDR2 SQIVND (reference sequence). The V end was cut by 5 bases, the J end by 0 bases, with 17 bases between. CDR3 size: 17 residues. CDR3 nucleotide sequence: TGTGCCAGTAGTCCTTCCTCCGGGACAAACTCTGGAAACACCATATATTTT. This codes for CASSPSSGTNSGNTIYF. Filled out from reference TRBV19 and TRBJ1-3, the complete variable domain reads DGGITQSPKYLFRKEGQNVTLSCEQNLNHDAMYWYRQDPGQGLRLIYYSQIVNDFQKGDIAEGYSVSREKKESFPLTVTSAQKNPTAFYLCASSPSSGTNSGNTIYFGEGSWLTVV.

The V call is TRBV19, the J call TRBJ1-2; D is unresolved. Germline V gene sequence: CDR1 LNHDA, CDR2 SQIVND (reference sequence). Between the trimmed V and J ends, which lost 7 bases and 1 base, there was a span of 13 bases. The CDR3 is 14 amino acids. The CDR3 coding sequence is TGTGCCAGTACTACTCAGGCCGTTAACTATGGCTACACCTTC. Its protein product is CASTTQAVNYGYTF.

The V call is TRBV7-2, the J call TRBJ2-7, with TRBD2 matching over 11 bases. Germline lookup yields CDR1 SGHTA and CDR2 FQGNSA. The CDR3 length is 17 residues. J lost 7 bases, V lost 4 bases, and 15 bases had no gene match. The CDR3 coding sequence is TGTGCCAGCAGCTCCGAGGGTAGCGGGAGGGCCCAGTGGGAGCAGTACTTC. Protein product: CASSSEGSGRAQWEQYF.